Listed here are 15 T cell receptor beta chains from one sample, sequenced in a study of blood T cell repertoires in COVID-19. TCRdb keeps only in-frame clones here, not all; method: immunoSEQ multiplex PCR. The sample has about 42,000 clones, around 85% seen once. The sequenced sample consisted of peripheral blood. The origin of the receptors is a human donor in a cohort sampled during active COVID-19.

CDR3 region: CASSLDSGRWQYF. Written as DNA, the CDR3 is TGTGCCAGCAGCTTAGATAGCGGAAGGTGGCAGTACTTC. The rearrangement joins TRBV11-2 to TRBJ2-7, with D possibly being TRBD2 (6 bases). The CDR3 is 13 residues long. Germline CDR1 and CDR2: SGHAT and FQNNGV. Trimming left V 0 bases short and J 9 bases short, with 12 bases between.

The CDR3 here is CATSPHPGTGELFF. Written as DNA, the CDR3 is TGTGCCACCAGTCCGCATCCGGGTACCGGGGAGCTGTTTTTT. V gene TRBV15 combines with J gene TRBJ2-2; D unresolved. CDR3 length: 14 amino acids. Germline CDR1 and CDR2: LNHNV and YYDKDF (reference sequence). The V end was cut by 6 bases, the J end by 5 bases, with 13 bases between.

J is TRBJ1-5 and V is TRBV19; 9 bases are a match to TRBD1. The CDR3 runs to 17 residues. Unmatched junction bases numbered 11, after V lost 5 bases and J lost 3 bases. Per the germline V gene, CDR1 is LNHDA and CDR2 is SQIVND (reference sequence). The CDR3 sequence is CASSAEQGARINQPQHF. Here the CDR3 DNA reads TGTGCCAGTAGTGCCGAACAGGGGGCGCGTATCAATCAGCCCCAGCATTTT.

This clone was observed a single time. The chain couples TRBV18 to TRBJ2-1; a weak D match, TRBD1 (5 bases). Trimming removed 6 bases from V and 5 bases from J, with 14 bases in between. Germline values: CDR1 KGHSH, CDR2 LQKENI. CDR3 length: 14 residues. The chain's CDR3 is CASSPSRQNNEQFF. Written as DNA, the CDR3 is TGTGCCAGCTCCCCGAGTAGACAGAACAATGAGCAGTTCTTC.

V gene TRBV9 combines with J gene TRBJ2-7; TRBD1 matches 8 bases. Trimming removed 4 bases from V and 0 bases from J; junction bases left unmatched: 6. The CDR3 is made up of 15 amino acids. CDR1 and CDR2 (germline): SGDLS, YYNGEE. CDR3 region: CASSPTGGSSYEQYF. CDR3 DNA sequence: TGTGCCAGCAGCCCTACAGGGGGTTCCTCCTACGAGCAGTACTTC.

The chain recombines TRBV7-2 with TRBJ2-5; 9 bases are shared with TRBD2. CDR3 length equals 16 residues. The V segment lost 1 base and the J segment 1 base; nucleotides outside the gene matches: 4. From germline, CDR1 is SGHTA and CDR2 FQGNSA. The CDR3 coding sequence is TGTGCCAGCAGCTTAGTGACTAGCGGCACCCAAGAGACCCAGTACTTC. It encodes CASSLVTSGTQETQYF.

The rearrangement joins TRBV6-5 to TRBJ2-7, with 8 bases identical to TRBD1. Trimming took 7 bases from V and 5 from J; bases not matched to a gene: 10. Germline V gives CDR1 MNHEY, CDR2 SVGAGI. CDR3 length: 14 residues. CDR3 in DNA: TGTGCCAGCACTGGATGGACAGGGTGGAACGAGCAGTACTTC. Translating it yields CASTGWTGWNEQYF.

This rearrangement joins TRBV29-1 to TRBJ2-7; 9 bases agree with TRBD1. The CDR3 runs 12 residues. Germline V gene lookup returns CDR1 SQVTM and CDR2 ANQGSEA. V trimming: 4 bases; J trimming: 3 bases; junction bases outside the gene matches: 1. CDR3 bases: TGCAGCGTTGGGGGACAGGGCTACGAGCAGTACTTC. This translates into CSVGGQGYEQYF.

This chain joins TRBV3-1 (or the pseudogene TRBV3-2) and TRBJ2-3, with TRBD2 as a possible D gene (5 bases). The CDR3 covers 13 residues. V was shortened by 0 bases and J by 11 bases, with 12 bases between the two germline ends. Germline-derived CDR1 and CDR2 are LGHDT and YNNKEL (reference sequence). The CDR3 is CASSQDLASGQYF. As DNA, the CDR3 is TGTGCCAGCAGCCAAGATCTAGCCAGCGGGCAGTATTTT.

The chain employs TRBV6-6 and TRBJ1-3, with D tentatively TRBD1 (6 bases). This CDR3 contains 16 residues. The germline CDR1 and CDR2 sequences are MNHNY and SVGAGI (reference sequence). Trimming removed 2 bases from V and 4 bases from J, with 15 bases in between. The CDR3 DNA follows: TGTGCCAGCAGTTACGGTTCGGGACAACACGGAAACACCATATATTTT. This translates into CASSYGSGQHGNTIYF.

This chain connects TRBV7-8 to TRBJ1-6, with 9 bases identical to TRBD1. From germline, CDR1 is SGHVS and CDR2 FQNEAQ. The CDR3 spans 16 residues. J was trimmed by 10 bases and V by 5 bases; bases with no gene match: 12. This chain's CDR3 is CASSETAGTGYSPLHF. In DNA, the CDR3 is TGTGCCAGCAGCGAAACGGCCGGGACAGGGTACTCACCCCTCCACTTT. The whole variable domain, remainder taken from reference TRBV7-8 and TRBJ1-6, is GAGVSQSPRYKVAKRGQDVALRCDPISGHVSLFWYQQALGQGPEFLTYFQNEAQLDKSGLPSDRFFAERPEGSVSTLKIQRTQQEDSAVYLCASSETAGTGYSPLHFGNGTRLTVT.

The J gene is TRBJ2-6, the V gene TRBV6-6; TRBD1 might be the D (6 bases). The germline gives CDR1 MNHNY, CDR2 SVGAGI (reference sequence). The CDR3 length is 16 residues. V was cut by 5 bases and J by 0 bases, with 11 bases left in between. The CDR3 DNA sequence: TGTGCCAGCAGTACCGACAGGTTCTCTGGGGCCAACGTCCTGACTTTC. Translating gives CASSTDRFSGANVLTF.

This clone was detected only a few times. The rearrangement uses TRBV29-1 and TRBJ1-1, with TRBD1 identical over 7 bases. This CDR3 spans 13 amino acids. With V trimmed by 7 bases and J by 1 base, 6 bases remained unmatched. The germline gives CDR1 SQVTM, CDR2 ANQGSEA. CDR3 sequence (DNA): TGCAGCGGCCTGACAGGGACGAACACTGAAGCTTTCTTT. Its translation: CSGLTGTNTEAFF.

The gene calls are TRBV3-1 (or the pseudogene TRBV3-2) and TRBJ2-1; 8 nucleotides line up with TRBD2. This CDR3 comprises 17 residues. Trimming cost V 4 bases and J 9 bases; bases outside gene matches: 17. Per the germline V gene, CDR1 is LGHDT and CDR2 is YNNKEL (reference sequence). The CDR3 nucleotides are TGTGCCAGCAGCCTCCGAGGTCGCGGGGGGCTACAGGGTGAGCAGTTCTTC. Translated, it gives CASSLRGRGGLQGEQFF.

V is TRBV15 and J is TRBJ2-3, with D perhaps matching TRBD2 (6 bases). The germline gives CDR1 LNHNV, CDR2 YYDKDF (reference sequence). Trimming shortened V by 2 bases and J by 2 bases, and 14 bases separated the two germline ends. CDR3 size: 16 residues. CDR3 sequence: CATSRKGLAITDTQYF. CDR3 coding DNA: TGTGCCACCAGCAGAAAGGGACTCGCCATCACAGATACGCAGTATTTT.